The 25 T cell receptor beta chains given below trace back to one sample, sequenced in a study of Ad26.COV2.S vaccination and SARS-CoV-2 variants (dated by TCRdb to the early 2020s). The intended sense of this specimen's treatment or condition label: around 19 received Ad26.COV2.S at low or high dose, single or two shots; 5 received placebo; per-sample allocation not given. For vaccine and placebo recipients, repertoires were sequenced using samples collected on day 63 after the first injection. Library construction relied on the immunoSEQ multiplex PCR assay. TCRdb re-hosts the immuneACCESS table, in-frame sequences only. Its copies lack some clones; in the studies checked, an unresolved V gene accounts for under half of them, and the cause for the rest is not known. This sample comprises some 320,000 clones, around 85% of them detected only once. 2% to 2.5% of the sample is held by the ten biggest clonotypes.

The sequencing used peripheral blood, collected in a trial of Ad26.COV2.S vaccine versus placebo. The receptors stem from a person between 18 and 59 years old who received the Ad26.COV2.S COVID-19 vaccine or a placebo.

V is TRBV7-9 and J is TRBJ2-7, with D possibly TRBD2 on 5 matching bases. Germline CDR1 SEHNR, CDR2 FQNEAQ (reference sequence). V was cut by 1 base and J by 0 bases, with 10 bases left in between. The CDR3 is made up of 15 amino acids. This CDR3 reads CASSLELGSSYEQYF. The CDR3 bases are TGTGCCAGCAGCTTAGAATTGGGGAGCTCCTACGAGCAGTACTTC.

This chain links TRBV3-1 (or the pseudogene TRBV3-2) with TRBJ1-2, with a possible D match to TRBD1 (6 bases). Trimming pared 3 bases from V and 4 bases from J, leaving 24 bases between. The CDR3 runs to 18 residues. The germline V gene encodes CDR1 LGHDT and CDR2 YNNKEL (reference sequence). DNA for the CDR3: TGTGCCAGCAGCCAGGAGGGGGGACTAATAAGGGGCATCTATGGCTACACCTTC. It specifies CASSQEGGLIRGIYGYTF.

The table lists this clone with a count of one. This chain connects TRBV5-6 to TRBJ2-5; a possible D gene is TRBD1 (7 bases). The CDR3 is 13 residues long. V lost 5 bases to trimming and J lost 5 bases, with 13 bases between them. Germline-derived CDR1 and CDR2 are SGHDT and YYEEEE. The CDR3 sequence is CASRNSGGETQYF. The CDR3 DNA follows: TGTGCCAGCAGAAATTCAGGGGGGGAGACCCAGTACTTC.

J is TRBJ1-6 and V is TRBV28; D uncertain. This CDR3 has 19 amino acids. V dropped 6 bases and J dropped 4 bases, with 25 bases sitting between them. Germline V CDR1 and CDR2: MDHEN, SYDVKM. Here the CDR3 reads CASSSVVGILGPYNSPLHF. The CDR3 nucleotides read TGTGCCAGCAGCTCGGTTGTGGGGATATTAGGGCCTTATAATTCACCCCTCCACTTT.

This clone was found a few times. The rearrangement uses TRBV10-1 and TRBJ1-1; D is possibly TRBD1 (6 bases). Trimming cost V 2 bases and J 3 bases, with 10 bases left between them. CDR3 length equals 14 residues. Germline assignment: CDR1 WNHNN and CDR2 SYGVQD (reference sequence). CDR3 nucleotide sequence: TGCGCCAGCAGTGAGCGGACAGATTACACTGAAGCTTTCTTT. As protein: CASSERTDYTEAFF.

J is TRBJ2-3 and V is TRBV7-2, with a possible D match to TRBD2 (7 bases). The CDR3 has 15 amino acids. Germline lookup yields CDR1 SGHTA and CDR2 FQGNSA. V was clipped by 3 bases and J by 4 bases, with 14 bases between them. CDR3 region: CASSLSGGGPDTQYF. The CDR3 region has the DNA TGTGCCAGCAGCTTGTCTGGGGGGGGCCCAGATACGCAGTATTTT.

The chain carries TRBV18 and TRBJ1-5, with D unresolved. The CDR3 has 17 amino acids. V was pared by 3 bases and J by 0 bases, with 15 bases between. Per the germline V gene, CDR1 is KGHSH and CDR2 is LQKENI. This CDR3 is CASSPRRVYDSNQPQHF. In DNA, the CDR3 is TGTGCCAGCTCACCTCGTAGGGTATATGATAGCAATCAGCCCCAGCATTTT.

This chain uses TRBV5-4 with TRBJ1-2, with D possibly being TRBD1 (5 bases). The CDR3 covers 13 residues. The V end was cut by 2 bases, the J end by 3 bases, with 8 bases between. The germline CDR1 and CDR2 sequences are SGHNT and YYREEE (reference sequence). In DNA, the CDR3 is TGTGCCAGCAGCTTTTCACAGGACTATGGCTACACCTTC. Its translation is CASSFSQDYGYTF.

This clone was detected many times. This chain links TRBV6-5 with TRBJ2-2, with 12 bases lining up with TRBD2. This CDR3 contains 15 residues. Germline lookup yields CDR1 MNHEY and CDR2 SVGAGI. Unmatched junction bases numbered 2, after V lost 5 bases and J lost 4 bases. CDR3 nucleotides: TGTGCCAGCAGTCAACTAGCGGGGGGCACCGGGGAGCTGTTTTTT. It is translated as CASSQLAGGTGELFF.

This sequence joins TRBV7-8 and TRBJ2-2, with 8 bases lining up with TRBD2. The CDR3 sequence is 17 residues long. The V gene's germline CDR1 is SGHVS and CDR2 FQNEAQ. J gave up 2 bases and V 2 bases, and 7 bases lay outside the gene matches. The CDR3 region is CASSLSVAGINTGELFF. The CDR3 nucleotides read TGTGCCAGCAGCTTATCTGTAGCGGGGATTAACACCGGGGAGCTGTTTTTT. Drawing the rest from reference TRBV7-8 and TRBJ2-2, the complete variable domain is GAGVSQSPRYKVAKRGQDVALRCDPISGHVSLFWYQQALGQGPEFLTYFQNEAQLDKSGLPSDRFFAERPEGSVSTLKIQRTQQEDSAVYLCASSLSVAGINTGELFFGEGSRLTVL.

This sequence joins TRBV9 and TRBJ1-6; no clear D gene. V was pared by 4 bases and J by 7 bases, with 6 bases between. This CDR3 comprises 12 residues. Germline-derived CDR1 and CDR2 are SGDLS and YYNGEE. The CDR3 spells CASSLRNSPLHF. The CDR3 DNA reads as TGTGCCAGCAGCTTAAGGAATTCACCCCTCCACTTT.

The V gene is TRBV6-5, the J gene TRBJ2-5; a weak D match, TRBD2 (7 bases). V gave up 1 base and J gave up 5 bases, with 17 bases separating them. CDR1 is MNHEY, CDR2 SVGAGI, per germline. The CDR3 loop spans 16 amino acids. CDR3: CASSYWLQGRGETQYF. The CDR3 DNA sequence: TGTGCCAGCAGTTACTGGTTGCAGGGGCGGGGGGAGACCCAGTACTTC.

For the CDR3, the DNA is TGTGCCAGCAGCCGGGCCTGGGACGGGGAGCAGTACTTC. This sequence encodes CASSRAWDGEQYF. The chain uses TRBV11-3 and TRBJ2-7, with D possibly called TRBD1 or TRBD2 (5 bases each). Germline CDR1 reads SGHNT; CDR2 reads YENEEA. The CDR3 spans 13 residues. The V end was cut by 5 bases, the J end by 7 bases, with 15 bases between. Variable domain in full (rest from reference TRBV11-3 and TRBJ2-7): EAGVVQSPRYKIIEKKQPVAFWCNPISGHNTLYWYLQNLGQGPELLIRYENEEAVDDSQLPKDRFSAERLKGVDSTLKIQPAELGDSAVYLCASSRAWDGEQYFGPGTRLTVT.

This clone was detected a few times. The chain recombines TRBV5-6 with TRBJ2-5; D gene unclear. The CDR3 length is 13 residues. The V gene's germline CDR1 is SGHDT and CDR2 YYEEEE. Deletions cut 0 bases from V and 4 bases from J, with 7 bases between. The CDR3 nucleotides are TGTGCCAGCAGCTTGGACAGAAGAGAGACCCAGTACTTC. This encodes CASSLDRRETQYF.

The table lists this clone with a count of one. The chain carries TRBV27 and TRBJ2-1; TRBD1 aligns across 8 bases. Germline assignment: CDR1 MNHEY and CDR2 SMNVEV (reference sequence). This CDR3 is built from 14 residues. V dropped 5 bases and J dropped 7; count of bases not matched to a gene: 7. The CDR3, as DNA: TGTGCCAGCAGTCCTGTGACAGGGGTGAATGAGCAGTTCTTC. Protein sequence: CASSPVTGVNEQFF.

This clone was observed once. The chain recombines TRBV27 with TRBJ1-5, with D possibly being TRBD1 (6 bases). CDR1 MNHEY and CDR2 SMNVEV come from the germline V gene (reference sequence). The CDR3 totals 15 residues. Trimming pared 6 bases from V and 2 bases from J, leaving 14 bases between. The chain's CDR3 is CASSQGTLGNQPQHF. CDR3 DNA: TGTGCCAGCAGCCAGGGGACCCTAGGCAATCAGCCCCAGCATTTT.

The V and J genes are TRBV29-1 and TRBJ2-1; 10 nucleotides line up with TRBD2. J gave up 0 bases and V 0 bases, and 8 bases lay outside the gene matches. The CDR3 is 18 amino acids. Germline CDR1 SQVTM, CDR2 ANQGSEA. CDR3 residues: CSVEDLQRGGISYNEQFF. The CDR3, as DNA: TGCAGCGTTGAAGATCTCCAGCGGGGGGGCATCTCCTACAATGAGCAGTTCTTC.

The rearrangement links TRBV2 to TRBJ2-7, with TRBD2 identical over 8 bases. The CDR3 extends over 14 amino acids. Germline V gives CDR1 SNHLY, CDR2 FYNNEI. V was pared by 8 bases and J by 4 bases, with 10 bases of the junction left unmatched. The CDR3 reads CASLEMERGYEQYF. The CDR3 bases are TGTGCCAGCCTGGAAATGGAGCGGGGGTACGAGCAGTACTTC.

This chain joins TRBV30 and TRBJ1-2; 7 bases line up with TRBD1. The CDR3 totals 12 residues. Germline CDR1 is GTSNPN and CDR2 is SVGIG (reference sequence). J gave up 6 bases and V 4 bases, and 5 bases lay outside the gene matches. The CDR3: CAWNPDRDGYTF. The CDR3 region has the DNA TGTGCCTGGAACCCCGACAGGGATGGCTACACCTTC.

There are a few counts of this clone. V gene TRBV7-6 combines with J gene TRBJ1-4, with TRBD1 matching 8 bases. After removal of 3 bases from V and 6 bases from J, the junction contained 9 bases not matched to a gene. CDR1 and CDR2 (germline): SGHVS, FNYEAQ. This CDR3 has 16 amino acids. CDR3 region: CASSLQQTGVDEKLFF. The DNA of the CDR3 is TGTGCCAGCAGCTTGCAGCAGACAGGGGTTGATGAAAAACTGTTTTTT.

The chain has TRBV15 and TRBJ1-2; 8 bases fit TRBD1. V lost 8 bases to trimming and J lost 5 bases; unmatched junction nucleotides: 7. CDR1 is LNHNV, CDR2 YYDKDF, per germline (reference sequence). This CDR3 is 13 amino acids long. In DNA, the CDR3 is TGTGCCACCGCCGGGACAGGCAAATATGGCTACACCTTC. Its protein is CATAGTGKYGYTF.

This chain uses TRBV7-2 with TRBJ2-1; no clear D. The CDR3 sequence is 13 residues long. Germline assignment: CDR1 SGHTA and CDR2 FQGNSA. Trimming removed 4 bases from V and 3 bases from J, with 7 bases in between. CDR3 nucleotides: TGTGCCAGCAGCTCTGAACGCTACAATGAGCAGTTCTTC. It specifies CASSSERYNEQFF.

The J gene is TRBJ2-5, the V gene TRBV3-1 (or the pseudogene TRBV3-2); no clear D gene. Germline V gene data show CDR1 as LGHDT and CDR2 as YNNKEL (reference sequence). This CDR3 is built from 12 residues. V was pared by 4 bases and J by 3 bases, with 6 bases between. The CDR3 loop reads CASSLRKETQYF. The CDR3 bases are TGTGCCAGCAGCCTTCGGAAAGAGACCCAGTACTTC.

The V and J genes are TRBV5-5 and TRBJ2-6, with 7 bases fitting TRBD1. The CDR3 totals 17 residues. Germline V gene lookup returns CDR1 SGHKS and CDR2 YYEKEE (reference sequence). V dropped 4 bases and J dropped 0; count of bases not matched to a gene: 7. The CDR3 DNA reads TGTGCCAGCAGCCGAGTACAGGGGAGCTCTGGGGCCAACGTCCTGACTTTC. It yields the protein CASSRVQGSSGANVLTF.

This rearrangement joins TRBV18 to TRBJ1-1; 9 bases map to TRBD1. V lost 0 bases and J lost 3; bases outside the gene matches: 5. Germline CDR1 and CDR2: KGHSH and LQKENI. The CDR3 loop spans 16 amino acids. CDR3 coding DNA: TGTGCCAGCTCACCACCGGATGACAGGGGGGACACTGAAGCTTTCTTT. Translating it yields CASSPPDDRGDTEAFF.